This T cell receptor (beta chain) stems from a study of T cells in tuberculosis. The study, taken as a whole, reports: Using the GMM-specific repertoire gave around 87% accuracy versus approximately 70% with motifs.

V lost 6 bases to trimming and J lost 2 bases, with 18 bases between them. CDR1 MDHEN and CDR2 SYDVKM come from the germline V gene. The length of the CDR3 is 16 residues. Libraries were prepared by immunoSEQ multiplex PCR; TCRdb keeps only in-frame clonotypes and omits some of them. The sample lists approximately 30,000 clones, just under 95% seen once, with 6.5% to 9.5% in the top ten. Each clinical donor contributed on average approximately 93,000 T cells from unsorted cryopreserved PBMC. This clone was seen just once. Its antigen is not known. The V call is TRBV28, the J call TRBJ2-3; TRBD1 might be the D (6 bases). The TCR was taken from a donor between 10 and 35 years old with latent tuberculosis or without tuberculosis infection. Some clones in this sample may be carry-over from other donors' samples. The material sequenced was PBMCs. The CDR3 spells CASRPRGASLTDTQYF. The CDR3 DNA reads as TGTGCCAGCAGACCCAGGGGAGCATCTCTCACAGATACGCAGTATTTT.